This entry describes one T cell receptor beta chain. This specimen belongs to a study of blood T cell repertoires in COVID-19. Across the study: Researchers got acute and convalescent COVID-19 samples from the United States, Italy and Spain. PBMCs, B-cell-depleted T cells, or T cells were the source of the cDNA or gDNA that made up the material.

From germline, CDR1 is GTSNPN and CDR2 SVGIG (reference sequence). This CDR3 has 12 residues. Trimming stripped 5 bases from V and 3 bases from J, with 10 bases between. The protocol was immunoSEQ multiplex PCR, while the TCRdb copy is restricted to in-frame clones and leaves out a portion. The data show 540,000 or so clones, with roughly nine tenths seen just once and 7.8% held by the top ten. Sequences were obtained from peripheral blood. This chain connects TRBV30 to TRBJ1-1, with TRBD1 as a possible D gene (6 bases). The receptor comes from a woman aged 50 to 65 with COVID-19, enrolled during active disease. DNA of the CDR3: TGTGCCTGGTCACACAGGGACACTGAAGCTTTCTTT. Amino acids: CAWSHRDTEAFF. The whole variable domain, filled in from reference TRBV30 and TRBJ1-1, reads SQTIHQWPATLVQPVGSPLSLECTVEGTSNPNLYWYRQAAGRGLQLLFYSVGIGQISSEVPQNLSASRPQDRQFILSSKKLLLSDSGFYLCAWSHRDTEAFFGQGTRLTVV.